The sequence of this TCR beta chain was determined in a study of OX40 agonist ivuxolimab in advanced cancers. Here immunoSEQ multiplex PCR was the method, and the copy in TCRdb shows in-frame clones only, minus some. The data contain 65,000 to 95,000 clones, less than 95% of them singletons. The CDR3 extends over 15 amino acids. Trimming removed 0 bases from V and 2 bases from J, with 9 bases in between. Germline V gene lookup returns CDR1 SGHTS and CDR2 YDEGEE. This chain connects TRBV5-8 to TRBJ1-5; D uncertain. The sample here was CD4+ or CD8+ T cells sorted from blood, taken in a trial of the OX40 agonist ivuxolimab. The TCR sequence derives from an adult with an advanced solid tumor such as melanoma, head and neck, liver or kidney cancer. CDR3 region: CASSLAGRRNQPQHF. The CDR3 coding sequence is TGTGCCAGCAGCTTGGCTGGGAGGCGCAATCAGCCCCAGCATTTT.